Included here is one T cell receptor beta chain sequence, with context. The data derive from a study of blood T cell repertoires in COVID-19. Across the whole study: Samples of COVID-19 (acute and convalescent) were obtained from the United States, Italy and Spain. PBMCs, B-cell-depleted T cells, or T cells provided the cDNA or gDNA that made up the material.

Trimming stripped 2 bases from V and 1 base from J, with 14 bases between. This CDR3 spans 16 amino acids. In germline, CDR1 is MNHEY, CDR2 SVGAGI. Authors' data handling: Counts of nucleated cells, estimated from reference gene primer amplification, were obtained. Clones were read by immunoSEQ multiplex PCR, and TCRdb kept only the in-frame ones, dropping some. The DNA gave D and trimming, while V, J and clone size come from that table. The repertoire holds around 300,000 clones, with approximately 83% as singletons. The TCR comes from a young woman who had recovered from COVID-19. Sequenced material: peripheral blood. The rearrangement uses TRBV6-5 and TRBJ2-5; D may be TRBD2 (6 bases). The CDR3 bases are TGTGCCAGCAGTTACCAGGGCGGGGTCCTCCAAGAGACCCAGTACTTC. Its protein product is CASSYQGGVLQETQYF.